This TCR beta chain was captured in a study of OX40 agonist ivuxolimab in advanced cancers. Regarding the complete study: The costimulatory receptor OX40 (CD134) was targeted by ivuxolimab, a fully human IgG2 agonistic monoclonal antibody. Three dose-escalation patients achieved partial responses, one with hepatocellular carcinoma and two with cutaneous melanoma. Peripheral TCRbeta sequencing was intended to test whether TCR sequence diversity was altered and clonal T-cell expansion was caused by ivuxolimab. Intravenous ivuxolimab was administered to patients every 2 weeks at six dose levels: 0.01, 0.1, 0.3, 1.5, 3 and 10 mg/kg. Of the roughly 53 patients in dose escalation, approximately 20 had hepatocellular carcinoma, around 15 had melanoma, 9 had renal cell carcinoma and 9 had head and neck cancer. Patients were allowed to have had prior anti-PD-1, anti-PD-L1 or anti-CTLA-4 therapy, and more than 35% of the dose-escalation patients had been treated with checkpoint inhibitors. The paper describes the monotherapy dose-escalation part (N ≈ 50 patients) of the phase I trial of ivuxolimab. In the dose-escalation cohort, approximately 80% of patients were male, and the mean age was around 65 years with a range of roughly 20 to 79. Study-wide conclusions, independent of this receptor: At doses of 0.1 to 3.0 mg/kg, clonal expansion of both CD4+ and CD8+ blood T cells was observed from baseline to week 6. Low levels of normalized T-cell clonal expansion were also seen in some patients who did not respond. Antigen specificity was not determined for the clonally expanded peripheral T cells. In the 0.1-3.0 mg/kg groups, partial responders had among the lowest normalized peripheral clonal expansion, particularly in CD8+ T cells. On average, CD8+ T cells showed more expanded clones than CD4+ T cells after ivuxolimab.

The trial excluded patients who had a history of autoimmune disease or who were on systemic immunosuppression. Peripheral blood for TCR sequencing was collected from all dose cohorts at baseline, on cycle 4 day 1, and on cycle 7 day 1. Samples came from an open-label, multicenter, first-in-human phase I dose-escalation trial of ivuxolimab. Adults with locally advanced or metastatic melanoma, renal cell carcinoma, hepatocellular carcinoma or head and neck squamous cell carcinoma were enrolled in the trial. CD4+ and CD8+ T cells were sorted separately from peripheral blood before TCR sequencing. CDR1 and CDR2, looked up from the germline V gene (reference sequence), are LNHDA and SQIVND. CDR3 length: 16 amino acids, cysteine to phenylalanine. Only CDR3 DNA remains: 48 bases, in frame from the first base. Relative to germline, V is missing 5 bases and J is missing 2 bases, with 8 bases of the junction outside any gene match.

To note about this clone: Its antigen remains undetermined. Per-nucleotide qualities are absent, and no much larger clonotype sits a single base away.

To sequence the TCRbeta CDR3 region, genomic DNA was isolated from the sorted cells. TCRbeta CDR3 regions were sequenced using the immunoSEQ Assay. TCRdb's version of the immuneACCESS table is confined to in-frame rearrangements and falls short of the full clone set. An unresolved V gene accounts for under half of the shortfall where checked; the remainder is of unknown origin. Recorded for this sample are over 60,000 clones; over 80% of them occurred a single time. Around 1.8% of the sample goes to the ten largest clones. The sequence joins TRBV19 to TRBJ2-3; 9 bases in the junction line up with TRBD2. The receptor comes from an adult with an advanced solid tumor such as melanoma, head and neck, liver or kidney cancer. The sample here was CD4+ or CD8+ T cells sorted from blood, taken in a trial of the OX40 agonist ivuxolimab. The bases are TGTGCCAGTAGTCTCAGACTAGCGGAGACCACAGATACGCAGTATTTT. Translated, it reads CASSLRLAETTDTQYF.